This T cell receptor beta chain emerged from a study of Graves' ophthalmopathy and Graves' hyperthyroidism. Investigators amplified TCR beta CDR3 regions from RNA transcripts. After a first-round RT-PCR with HTBI primers, a second-round multiplex PCR was run. Each CDR3 protein is one row after TCRdb ran MiXCR on the multiplex PCR reads. The sample has almost 400,000 distinct CDR3 sequences; roughly 18% are singletons. This clonotype came up many times. What it binds is not known. General study points: Blood also harbored most expanded thyroid clonotypes above 0.001 frequency.

This TCR came from a woman aged 18-29 years with Graves' ophthalmopathy. The sequenced sample was peripheral blood.

The CDR3 is CAWRTGTQYEQYF. For the CDR3, the DNA is TGTGCCTGGAGAACCGGGACCCAATACGAGCAGTACTTC. The rearrangement joins TRBV30 to TRBJ2-7; D could derive from TRBD1 or TRBD2 (5 bases each). V lost 3 bases, J lost 4 bases, and 13 bases lay in between. Germline loops: CDR1 GTSNPN, CDR2 SVGIG (reference sequence). CDR3 size: 13 residues.